Reported below is one T cell receptor beta chain. What it recognizes is unknown. PCR involved 60 Vbeta and 13 Jbeta primers. The assay was immunoSEQ multiplex PCR, and TCRdb's table has in-frame clones only and misses some. The ten top clones account for approximately 15%, within a sample of 80,000 or so clones. The sample originates from a study of cytomegalovirus exposure and HLA in healthy donors. Overall study results and limits: There were a few CMV-associated chains whose specificity for CMV antigens was confirmed in vitro. Links to common viral pathogens appeared, in a later analysis, for several of the most significant clusters.

This CDR3 is 15 amino acids long. Germline V gives CDR1 MDHEN, CDR2 SYDVKM. The germline V and J ends were trimmed by 7 bases and 4 bases, with 19 bases remaining between them. The V gene is TRBV28, the J gene TRBJ1-1; D possibly corresponds to TRBD1 (5 bases). The TCR originated in a man aged 50 to 59 in good health and CMV-seropositive. Sample: PBMCs. The CDR3 region has the DNA TGTGCCAGCACCACGGCAGGGCAGGGAGGCACTGAAGCTTTCTTT. Translated, it gives CASTTAGQGGTEAFF.